Listed below are T cell receptor beta chains from one sample, sequenced in a study of neurological immune-mediated disorders. TCRdb ran MiXCR on the 5' RACE reads and lists one entry per CDR3 protein. The data show approximately 58,000 distinct CDR3 sequences, approximately 8.4% seen once. Sequences were obtained from PBMCs. The receptors here all came from a woman aged 35 to 49 in good health. CDR3s include the opening cysteine and the closing phenylalanine or tryptophan. D genes are given only for firm matches. Rows may omit the clone size; those that give it use once, few, many or a size class.

cdr3_nt cdr3_aa d_call j_call v_call clone_size
TGTGCCAGCAGTTTACGCTCAGCAGAGACCCAGTACTTC CASSLRSAETQYF . TRBJ2-5 TRBV27 many
TGTGCCAGTGGGACTGCGGCGGGTACCTACGAGCAGTACTTC CASGTAAGTYEQYF . TRBJ2-7 TRBV19 many
TGTGCCAGCAGTTACGACAGGCCCCTCAATTCTGAGACCCAGTACTTC CASSYDRPLNSETQYF . TRBJ2-5 TRBV6-2/TRBV6-3 many
TGCGCCAGCAGCTTGGGACAGAATTCGTACAATGAGCAGTTCTTC CASSLGQNSYNEQFF . TRBJ2-1 TRBV5-1 many
TGTGCCAGCAGCTTAACTAGTGATACGCAGTATTTT CASSLTSDTQYF . TRBJ2-3 TRBV7-2 many
TGTGCCAGCAGTTTAGCGCTGCAGCGGGGGGTCTATGAGCAGTTCTTC CASSLALQRGVYEQFF TRBD2 TRBJ2-1 TRBV12-3/TRBV12-4 many
TGCAGTGCTAGCGGGGGACAAACCTACAATGAGCAGTTCTTC CSASGGQTYNEQFF . TRBJ2-1 TRBV20-1 many
TGTGCCAGCAGCCCGGGGGGTGGAAACTCAGGGCCCCAGCATTTT CASSPGGGNSGPQHF . TRBJ1-5 TRBV6-6 many
TGTGCCAGCTCACCACCTTCTTCGGACAGGGGAACTGAAGCTTTCTTT CASSPPSSDRGTEAFF TRBD1 TRBJ1-1 TRBV18 many
TGCGCCAGCAGGCATGACACCGATAATGAAAAACTGTTTTTT CASRHDTDNEKLFF . TRBJ1-4 TRBV5-1 many
TGCAGCGTTGAAACAGGGATTGTTGATGAGCAGTACTTC CSVETGIVDEQYF . TRBJ2-7 TRBV29-1 many
TGTGCCAGCACCAGGCGGAGCTCTGGGGCCAACGTCCTGACTTTC CASTRRSSGANVLTF . TRBJ2-6 TRBV6-5 many
TGCAGTGCTAGCGGGGCCAACACCGGGGAGCTGTTTTTT CSASGANTGELFF . TRBJ2-2 TRBV20-1 many
TGTGCCAGCTCACCGGGGACAGGGAACGAGCAGTACTTC CASSPGTGNEQYF TRBD1 TRBJ2-7 TRBV18 few
TGTGCCAGCAGCGTGGAGTTATACAATGAGCAGTTCTTC CASSVELYNEQFF . TRBJ2-1 TRBV9 many
TGTGCCATCAGTGAGACTTCCCGAGGGCCAGATACGCAGTATTTT CAISETSRGPDTQYF . TRBJ2-3 TRBV10-3 .
TGTGCCAGCAGACGGGACGGGTCCTACGAGCAGTACTTC CASRRDGSYEQYF . TRBJ2-7 TRBV6-5 many
TGCAGCGTTCGACTAGCGGGGGTTATCGCCGGGGAGCTGTTTTTT CSVRLAGVIAGELFF TRBD2 TRBJ2-2 TRBV29-1 many
TGCAGTGCTAGAGTTCCCCACTCCTACGAGCAGTACTTC CSARVPHSYEQYF . TRBJ2-7 TRBV20-1 many
TGCGCCAGCAGCTTGACAGGGGGATTCACTGAAGCTTTCTTT CASSLTGGFTEAFF TRBD1 TRBJ1-1 TRBV5-1 many